These 19 T cell receptor beta chains share one sample of origin, sequenced in a study of T cell repertoires in cytomegalovirus infection. Which antigens these TCRs recognize remains unknown. From the reads, TCRdb called clonotypes with MiXCR, one entry per CDR3 protein. This sample has roughly 120,000 distinct CDR3 sequences, with around 32% found just once. Source: CD8+ T cells from cultured PBMCs, taken from culture after CMV antigen stimulation. These receptors came from a human donor in good health (CMV status not recorded). Some clones in this sample may be carry-over from other donors' samples.

This clonotype was observed a few times. This chain links TRBV5-4 with TRBJ2-4; D might be TRBD2 (7 bases). CDR1 SGHNT and CDR2 YYREEE come from the germline V gene (reference sequence). The germline V and J ends were trimmed by 4 bases and 6 bases, with 17 bases remaining between them. The CDR3 extends over 15 amino acids. As DNA, the CDR3 is TGTGCCAGCAGCCCCGAGGGGGGGCTGGGAAACATTCAGTACTTC. It yields the protein CASSPEGGLGNIQYF.

The gene calls are TRBV2 and TRBJ1-2; TRBD1 is a possible D gene (5 bases). Per the germline V gene, CDR1 is SNHLY and CDR2 is FYNNEI. V shed 7 bases and J shed 7 bases, with 16 bases lying between them. The CDR3 covers 13 residues. The CDR3 protein is CASKGTQPPGYTF. DNA of the CDR3: TGTGCCAGCAAAGGGACCCAGCCCCCTGGCTACACCTTC.

In this sample, this clonotype turned up a few times. The gene calls are TRBV4-1 and TRBJ2-7; possibly TRBD1 or TRBD2 for D (5 bases each). Trimming stripped 0 bases from V and 0 bases from J, with 12 bases between. The CDR3 is 16 amino acids. The germline CDR1 and CDR2 sequences are MGHRA and YSYEKL. CDR3 amino acids: CASSQDAAGSSYEQYF. CDR3 nucleotide sequence: TGCGCCAGCAGCCAAGATGCCGCAGGGAGCTCCTACGAGCAGTACTTC.

A few counts support this clonotype. This sequence joins TRBV27 and TRBJ2-7, with TRBD2 matching over 7 bases. The CDR3 consists of 13 residues. The V and J ends lost 3 bases and 6 bases, in that order; junction bases with no gene match: 5. Germline CDR1 is MNHEY and CDR2 is SMNVEV (reference sequence). CDR3 in DNA: TGTGCCAGCAGTTTCGGGGCTAGCGGCGAGCAGTACTTC. Protein product: CASSFGASGEQYF.

This clonotype has more than one count but fewer than ten. The CDR3 region is CASSQSPSPSTDTQYF. In DNA form, the CDR3 reads TGCGCCAGCAGCCAAAGTCCCTCCCCCAGCACAGATACGCAGTATTTT. The rearrangement uses TRBV4-1 and TRBJ2-3; D gene ambiguous. The CDR3 is made up of 16 amino acids. V lost 2 bases to trimming and J lost 0 bases, with 12 bases between them. Germline lookup yields CDR1 MGHRA and CDR2 YSYEKL.

This clonotype has only one observation. The chain has TRBV25-1 and TRBJ2-1, with D perhaps matching TRBD1 (6 bases). In germline, CDR1 is MGHDK, CDR2 SYGVNS. V was cut by 3 bases and J by 4 bases, with 13 bases left in between. This CDR3 comprises 15 residues. CDR3 sequence (DNA): TGTGCCAGCAGTGATGAGGGGGTCATTTACAATGAGCAGTTCTTC. It specifies CASSDEGVIYNEQFF.

This clonotype was detected only a few times. The CDR3 coding sequence is TGTGCTAGTGGTCTGGCAGGGGAGACCCAGTACTTC. It specifies CASGLAGETQYF. The chain couples TRBV12-5 to TRBJ2-5, with a tentative D call TRBD1 (5 bases). Germline-derived CDR1 and CDR2 are LGHNT and FRNRAP. Deletions cut 5 bases from V and 5 bases from J, with 9 bases between. CDR3 size: 12 residues. The full variable domain, in which reference TRBV12-5 and TRBJ2-5 provide the parts outside the CDR3, is DARVTQTPRHKVTEMGQEVTMRCQPILGHNTVFWYRQTMMQGLELLAYFRNRAPLDDSGMPKDRFSAEMPDATLATLKIQPSEPRDSAVYFCASGLAGETQYFGPGTRLLVL.

The gene calls are TRBV5-6 and TRBJ2-3; D remains unclear. Germline CDR1 reads SGHDT; CDR2 reads YYEEEE. CDR3 length: 16 residues. V was shortened by 0 bases and J by 0 bases, with 11 bases between the two germline ends. The CDR3 loop is CASSLGATTSTDTQYF. CDR3 nucleotides: TGTGCCAGCAGCTTGGGGGCTACTACTAGCACAGATACGCAGTATTTT.

The rearrangement links TRBV7-6 to TRBJ1-5; D remains unclear. Germline-derived CDR1 and CDR2 are SGHVS and FNYEAQ. V lost 1 base, J lost 3 bases, and 10 bases lay in between. The CDR3 covers 15 residues. The chain's CDR3 is CASSLGFGDNQPQHF. CDR3 bases: TGTGCCAGCAGCTTAGGTTTCGGGGACAATCAGCCCCAGCATTTT. The entire variable domain, with the rest obtained from reference TRBV7-6 and TRBJ1-5, is as follows: GAGVSQSPRYKVTKRGQDVALRCDPISGHVSLYWYRQALGQGPEFLTYFNYEAQQDKSGLPNDRFSAERPEGSISTLTIQRTEQRDSAMYRCASSLGFGDNQPQHFGDGTRLSIL.

In this sample, this clonotype turned up once. V and J are TRBV29-1 and TRBJ2-1; 8 bases are a match to TRBD1. Germline CDR1 SQVTM, CDR2 ANQGSEA. The CDR3 is 13 amino acids. The V gene end was trimmed by 3 bases and the J gene end by 6 bases; junction bases not matched to a gene: 4. The DNA for the CDR3 is TGCAGCGTTGAGGGGGGACAGGTCAATGAGCAGTTCTTC. This codes for CSVEGGQVNEQFF.

The chain links TRBV19 to TRBJ2-7; D is unresolved. The V gene's germline CDR1 is LNHDA and CDR2 SQIVND (reference sequence). V lost 5 bases, J lost 7 bases, and 21 bases lay in between. This CDR3 has 15 amino acids. In DNA, the CDR3 is TGTGCCAGTAGTGCGTCCTTCATCACCCTGAGGGAGCAGTACTTC. Its translation is CASSASFITLREQYF.

This clonotype was counted only a few times. This rearrangement joins TRBV12-3 or TRBV12-4 to TRBJ2-1; D is unclear. The CDR3 length is 13 residues. Trimming cost V 1 base and J 2 bases, with 3 bases left between them. The CDR3 is CASSLETYNEQFF. Written as DNA, the CDR3 is TGTGCCAGCAGTTTAGAGACCTACAATGAGCAGTTCTTC.

This sequence joins TRBV5-1 and TRBJ1-1; the D is unclear. Germline loops: CDR1 SGHRS, CDR2 YFSETQ. V shed 1 base and J shed 4 bases, with 8 bases lying between them. The CDR3 extends over 13 amino acids. The CDR3 DNA reads as TGCGCCAGCAGCTTGCTGGCGGGCACTGAAGCTTTCTTT. This encodes CASSLLAGTEAFF.

The sample holds a few counts of this clonotype. The chain has TRBV12-3 or TRBV12-4 and TRBJ1-2, with D hard to call. This CDR3 has 12 residues. The germline V and J ends were trimmed by 3 bases and 5 bases, with 7 bases remaining between them. CDR3 bases: TGTGCCAGCAGTTTGGGGTCATATGGCTACACCTTC. It codes for CASSLGSYGYTF.

J is TRBJ1-1 and V is TRBV6-6; D is unclear. This CDR3 region has 17 residues. The germline V and J ends were trimmed by 0 bases and 1 base, with 15 bases remaining between them. CDR1 is MNHNY and CDR2 is SVGAGI in the germline V gene (reference sequence). The CDR3 DNA reads TGTGCCAGCAGTTACTCGACCCCTCGGATCGCGAACACTGAAGCTTTCTTT. This codes for CASSYSTPRIANTEAFF.

This clonotype was counted between two and nine times. The rearrangement uses TRBV7-2 and TRBJ1-1; D is possibly TRBD1 (5 bases). The germline CDR1 and CDR2 sequences are SGHTA and FQGNSA. V lost 1 base, J lost 0 bases, and 12 bases lay in between. The CDR3 is made up of 16 amino acids. In DNA, the CDR3 is TGTGCCAGCAGCTTAGGATCCGGGGCCGTGAACACTGAAGCTTTCTTT. Translation gives CASSLGSGAVNTEAFF.

This clonotype occurred a few times. The chain joins TRBV7-4 to TRBJ2-2, with 9 bases that match TRBD1. Trimming cost V 10 bases and J 2 bases; bases outside gene matches: 11. This CDR3 contains 16 residues. Germline V gene sequence: CDR1 SGHVT, CDR2 SQSDAQ. This CDR3 is CATIPQGQGNTGELFF. The DNA for the CDR3 is TGTGCCACAATCCCACAGGGACAGGGAAACACCGGGGAGCTGTTTTTT.

The sample holds a few counts of this clonotype. The chain recombines TRBV4-1 with TRBJ2-1; 9 positions match TRBD2. Germline loops: CDR1 MGHRA, CDR2 YSYEKL. After removal of 1 base from V and 14 bases from J, the junction contained 9 bases not matched to a gene. This CDR3 has 14 amino acids. In DNA, the CDR3 is TGCGCCAGCAGCCAAGGTCCTAGCGGGGCCGAGGAGTTCTTC. This codes for CASSQGPSGAEEFF.

This clonotype was found a few times. The rearrangement uses TRBV6-2 or TRBV6-3 and TRBJ2-1; the match to TRBD1 covers 7 bases. J was trimmed by 8 bases and V by 0 bases; bases with no gene match: 4. The CDR3 spans 14 residues. The germline V gene has CDR1 MNHEY and CDR2 SVGEGT. The CDR3 loop reads CASSYSRGMDEQFF. In DNA, the CDR3 is TGTGCCAGCAGTTACTCCAGGGGGATGGATGAGCAGTTCTTC.